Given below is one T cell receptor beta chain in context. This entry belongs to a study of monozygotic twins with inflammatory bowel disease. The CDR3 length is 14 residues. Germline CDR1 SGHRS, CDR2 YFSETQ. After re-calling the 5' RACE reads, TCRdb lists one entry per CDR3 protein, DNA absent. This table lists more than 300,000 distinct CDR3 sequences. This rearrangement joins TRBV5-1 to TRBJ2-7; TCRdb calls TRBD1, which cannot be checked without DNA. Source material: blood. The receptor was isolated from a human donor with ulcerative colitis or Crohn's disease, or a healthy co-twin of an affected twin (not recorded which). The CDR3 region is CASSSDRVTYEQYF.